Presented here are 23 T cell receptor beta chains from one specimen sequenced in a study of T cell responses to AZD1222 COVID-19 vaccine. Here immunoSEQ multiplex PCR was the method, and the copy in TCRdb shows in-frame clones only, minus some. Of 150,000 to 200,000 clones listed, 80% to 95% are singletons. The sequenced sample was peripheral blood, obtained 28 days after the second AZD1222 dose. Source of these receptors: an adult who received the AZD1222 COVID-19 vaccine.

CDR3 sequence (DNA): TGTGCCAGCCTCTCGGGACTAGCGGGAGGGCCACAGTACGAGACCCAGTACTTC. Protein sequence: CASLSGLAGGPQYETQYF. The J gene is TRBJ2-5, the V gene TRBV5-5, with 16 bases that match TRBD2. The length of the CDR3 is 18 residues. With 7 bases clipped from V and 5 bases from J, the junction kept 14 bases outside the gene matches. CDR1 and CDR2 (germline): SGHKS, YYEKEE (reference sequence).

The rearrangement joins TRBV19 to TRBJ2-7; D unresolved. Germline CDR1 and CDR2: LNHDA and SQIVND (reference sequence). Trimming took off 3 bases at V and 1 base at J, with 10 bases between the two ends. This CDR3 spans 14 amino acids. The CDR3 DNA follows: TGTGCCAGTAGTATTGTAACAGATTCCTACGAGCAGTACTTC. Translated: CASSIVTDSYEQYF.

The chain carries TRBV7-2 and TRBJ2-1, with 7 bases fitting TRBD1. The CDR3 length is 14 residues. V lost 5 bases to trimming and J lost 7 bases; unmatched junction nucleotides: 8. Germline CDR1 reads SGHTA; CDR2 reads FQGNSA. As DNA, the CDR3 is TGTGCCAGCAGCGGCCCGACAGGGATGAATGAGCAGTTCTTC. Translation: CASSGPTGMNEQFF.

The sample holds one count of this clone. The rearrangement joins TRBV6-2 or TRBV6-3 to TRBJ2-1; weak D call: TRBD2 (6 bases). Germline V CDR1 and CDR2: MNHEY, SVGEGT. The V and J ends lost 4 bases and 4 bases respectively, with 14 bases between them. This CDR3 spans 15 amino acids. CDR3 DNA: TGTGCCAGCAGTTCCCCGGGACTGGGGTACAATGAGCAGTTCTTC. It translates to CASSSPGLGYNEQFF.

The J gene is TRBJ1-2, the V gene TRBV3-1 (or the pseudogene TRBV3-2); D remains ambiguous. V was pared by 0 bases and J by 0 bases, with 5 bases between. Germline V lookup: CDR1 LGHDT, CDR2 YNNKEL (reference sequence). This CDR3 comprises 14 residues. The CDR3 DNA reads as TGTGCCAGCAGCCAAGAAGACACTAACTATGGCTACACCTTC. This codes for CASSQEDTNYGYTF.

Written as DNA, the CDR3 is TGCGCCAGCAGTCTATCTCAGGGCAGTAACTATGGCTACACCTTC. This sequence encodes CASSLSQGSNYGYTF. This rearrangement joins TRBV5-1 to TRBJ1-2, with a tentative D call TRBD1 (5 bases). CDR3 size: 15 residues. Germline CDR1 is SGHRS and CDR2 is YFSETQ. V gave up 5 bases and J gave up 1 base, with 15 bases separating them.

The chain uses TRBV28 and TRBJ2-7; tentative D call: TRBD1 (6 bases). The length of the CDR3 is 13 residues. CDR1 is MDHEN, CDR2 SYDVKM, per germline. V shed 6 bases and J shed 10 bases, with 19 bases lying between them. CDR3 protein: CASSYSEGTIQYF. CDR3 nucleotide sequence: TGTGCCAGCAGCTACAGTGAGGGGACAATACAGTACTTC.

Only a few counts were recorded for this clone. The chain combines TRBV4-1 with TRBJ2-7; no clear D gene. V lost 0 bases to trimming and J lost 3 bases, with 15 bases between them. This CDR3 comprises 16 residues. The germline gives CDR1 MGHRA, CDR2 YSYEKL. The CDR3 sequence is CASSQDPSPTLYEQYF. In nucleotides, the CDR3 is TGCGCCAGCAGCCAAGATCCCTCGCCGACGCTCTACGAGCAGTACTTC.

V usage is TRBV14 and J usage is TRBJ2-7; the D is unclear. Trimming removed 1 base at V and 5 bases at J, with 9 bases between. The CDR3 contains 13 residues. Germline V gene lookup returns CDR1 SGHDN and CDR2 FVKESK. The CDR3 DNA reads as TGTGCCAGCAGCCAAGTCTTCGCCCACGAGCAGTACTTC. Amino acids: CASSQVFAHEQYF.

This chain uses TRBV19 with TRBJ2-3; 7 nucleotides align to TRBD2. Germline CDR1 reads LNHDA; CDR2 reads SQIVND (reference sequence). The CDR3 spans 17 residues. J gave up 0 bases and V 5 bases, and 11 bases lay outside the gene matches. CDR3 sequence: CASSSTGGTYSTDTQYF. In DNA form, the CDR3 reads TGTGCCAGTAGTTCGACGGGGGGAACCTATAGCACAGATACGCAGTATTTT.

This chain uses TRBV6-5 with TRBJ2-1, with D hard to call. The CDR3 runs 13 residues. Germline V gene lookup returns CDR1 MNHEY and CDR2 SVGAGI. Trimming removed 6 bases from V and 6 bases from J, with 12 bases in between. The chain's CDR3 is CASSRPPGNEQFF. The CDR3 bases are TGTGCCAGCAGCCGACCGCCCGGCAATGAGCAGTTCTTC.

This clone has a count of ten or more. The V call is TRBV7-6, the J call TRBJ1-2; perhaps TRBD1 as D (6 bases). V lost 1 base and J 4 bases, leaving 13 bases between the germline ends. Looked up from germline, CDR1 is SGHVS and CDR2 is FNYEAQ. The CDR3 runs 15 residues. The CDR3 region is CASSLGLQGPYGYTF. CDR3 DNA: TGTGCCAGCAGCTTAGGGTTACAGGGACCCTATGGCTACACCTTC.

The rearrangement uses TRBV30 and TRBJ1-2; weak D call: TRBD1 (5 bases). The V and J ends lost 4 bases and 6 bases respectively, with 18 bases between them. The CDR3 has 14 residues. Germline V CDR1 and CDR2: GTSNPN, SVGIG (reference sequence). CDR3 amino acids: CAWMDPGRGNGYTF. CDR3 DNA sequence: TGTGCCTGGATGGACCCGGGGCGGGGAAATGGCTACACCTTC.

The V call is TRBV19, the J call TRBJ1-5; tentative D call: TRBD1 (6 bases). This CDR3 region has 15 residues. Germline V gene lookup returns CDR1 LNHDA and CDR2 SQIVND (reference sequence). V was trimmed by 3 bases and J by 6 bases, leaving 15 bases between them. CDR3 residues: CASSIQQGLGQPQHF. CDR3 DNA sequence: TGTGCCAGTAGTATTCAACAGGGTTTAGGTCAGCCCCAGCATTTT.

This rearrangement joins TRBV5-1 to TRBJ1-4, with a weak D call TRBD1 (6 bases). The CDR3 has 16 residues. Deletions cut 2 bases from V and 8 bases from J, with 19 bases between. Germline V gene sequence: CDR1 SGHRS, CDR2 YFSETQ. The CDR3 nucleotides read TGCGCCAGCAGCTTCTCCCCCACAGGGTCAGGCGAAAAACTGTTTTTT. This codes for CASSFSPTGSGEKLFF.

The chain's CDR3 is CATSEAGRAFTDTQYF. CDR3 nucleotides: TGTGCCACCAGTGAGGCCGGGAGGGCCTTTACAGATACGCAGTATTTT. The chain couples TRBV24-1 to TRBJ2-3, with 8 bases lining up with TRBD2. This CDR3 contains 16 residues. The germline V gene encodes CDR1 KGHDR and CDR2 SFDVKD. J lost 3 bases, V lost 4 bases, and 8 bases had no gene match.

The J gene is TRBJ1-1, the V gene TRBV7-2; maybe TRBD1 (6 bases). The CDR3 spans 14 residues. With 2 bases removed from V and 6 bases from J, the gap between germline ends came to 13 bases. CDR1 is SGHTA and CDR2 is FQGNSA in the germline V gene. Here the CDR3 reads CASSLNQGTSEAFF. The CDR3 DNA is TGTGCCAGCAGCTTAAACCAGGGGACCTCTGAAGCTTTCTTT.

This CDR3 reads CAWSVRGASNQPQHF. The DNA for the CDR3 is TGTGCCTGGAGTGTACGAGGGGCGAGCAATCAGCCCCAGCATTTT. The chain recombines TRBV30 with TRBJ1-5; perhaps TRBD1 as D (5 bases). V lost 0 bases to trimming and J lost 1 base, with 10 bases between them. The CDR3 totals 15 residues. CDR1 is GTSNPN, CDR2 SVGIG, per germline (reference sequence).

Concerning this clone itself: The same CDR3 can be traced to other DNA sequences in this sample. This sequence joins TRBV9 and TRBJ1-2; no firm D call. V lost 0 bases, J lost 2 bases, and 8 bases lay in between. Germline CDR1 SGDLS, CDR2 YYNGEE. This CDR3 has 14 amino acids. The CDR3, as DNA: TGTGCCAGCAGCGTAGAAGCAGCAAACTATGGCTACACCTTC. Amino acid sequence: CASSVEAANYGYTF.

V is TRBV23-1 and J is TRBJ1-3; D not certain. TRBV23-1 is annotated as an ORF whose role is uncertain. V shed 8 bases and J shed 1 base, with 12 bases lying between them. CDR3 length equals 14 residues. Written as DNA, the CDR3 is TGCGCCAGCTCCCTCGGCCTATCTGGAAACACCATATATTTT. Amino acid sequence: CASSLGLSGNTIYF.

This clone was seen only once. This chain connects TRBV30 to TRBJ2-7; D unresolved. Per the germline V gene, CDR1 is GTSNPN and CDR2 is SVGIG (reference sequence). V was trimmed by 2 bases and J by 1 base, leaving 9 bases between them. The CDR3 has 13 amino acids. The CDR3 sequence: CAWSTAGSYEQYF. CDR3 in DNA: TGTGCCTGGAGTACTGCAGGATCCTACGAGCAGTACTTC.

The genes are TRBV11-2 and TRBJ1-3; D gene unclear. The V and J ends lost 4 bases and 7 bases respectively, with 8 bases between them. The CDR3 runs to 12 residues. The germline CDR1 and CDR2 sequences are SGHAT and FQNNGV. CDR3 residues: CASSSTTNTIYF. In DNA form, the CDR3 reads TGTGCCAGCAGCTCCACTACGAACACCATATATTTT.

The chain carries TRBV7-2 and TRBJ1-4; 9 nucleotides agree with TRBD1. The germline CDR1 and CDR2 sequences are SGHTA and FQGNSA. J lost 7 bases, V lost 5 bases, and 8 bases had no gene match. The CDR3 has 15 residues. Written as DNA, the CDR3 is TGTGCCAGCAGCCTCTCCCGGGACAGGGCTGAAAAACTGTTTTTT. This encodes CASSLSRDRAEKLFF.